This T cell receptor beta chain was observed in a study of T cell changes during pregnancy in multiple sclerosis. The junction had 5 bases not matched to a gene; V was cut back by 4 bases and J by 5 bases. The CDR3 totals 14 residues. Germline CDR1 MDHEN, CDR2 SYDVKM. Assay: immunoSEQ multiplex PCR; the TCRdb copy retains only in-frame clones and omits some. The repertoire holds about 48,000 clones, with about 90% as singletons. This material consisted of CD4+ T cells from peripheral blood mononuclear cells, taken in the second trimester of pregnancy. The source of this sequence is a female donor with multiple sclerosis, enrolled in a pregnancy study. The chain is built from TRBV28 and TRBJ2-3; 8 bases map to TRBD2. The CDR3 region is CASSSSGSGDTQYF. The CDR3 DNA follows: TGTGCCAGCAGTTCGAGCGGGAGTGGAGATACGCAGTATTTT.